The 9 T cell receptor beta chains below were found in one sample sequenced in a study of long-term antiretroviral therapy in people with HIV. Survey level was the resolution at which the v3.0 immunoSEQ assay ran. Measured with immunoSEQ multiplex PCR; TCRdb has only the in-frame clones, and not every one. The table lists 33,000 or so clones, approximately 80% of them singletons. Material: unsorted PBMCs, obtained 0.3 years after starting antiretroviral therapy. Receptors originate from a man between 18 and 29 years old with HIV.

This clone was counted only a few times. The V and J genes are TRBV27 and TRBJ2-7, with a tentative D call TRBD1 (6 bases). Germline V gives CDR1 MNHEY, CDR2 SMNVEV (reference sequence). CDR3 length: 13 amino acids. V lost 3 bases and J 1 base, leaving 7 bases between the germline ends. The chain's CDR3 is CASSFGQSYEQYF. DNA for the CDR3: TGTGCCAGCAGTTTCGGACAGTCCTACGAGCAGTACTTC.

Turning to this clone: This CDR3 is also generated by other DNA sequences in the sample. V is TRBV7-9 and J is TRBJ1-2; weak D call: TRBD1 (5 bases). This CDR3 spans 13 amino acids. From germline, CDR1 is SEHNR and CDR2 FQNEAQ (reference sequence). V gave up 3 bases and J gave up 7 bases, with 12 bases separating them. CDR3 bases: TGTGCCAGCAGCTTGGGGGAGATCCGTGGCTACACCTTC. It is translated as CASSLGEIRGYTF.

V gene TRBV5-1 combines with J gene TRBJ2-4; D tentatively fits TRBD1 or TRBD2 (5 bases each). In germline, CDR1 is SGHRS, CDR2 YFSETQ. This CDR3 contains 17 residues. V was trimmed by 1 base and J by 0 bases, leaving 14 bases between them. The CDR3 DNA reads as TGCGCCAGCAGCTTGATTTTCCAGGGAGAAGCCAAAAACATTCAGTACTTC. It yields the protein CASSLIFQGEAKNIQYF.

This clone was found once. The rearrangement joins TRBV30 to TRBJ2-3; the match to TRBD2 covers 10 bases. CDR3 length: 17 residues. Germline V gene lookup returns CDR1 GTSNPN and CDR2 SVGIG (reference sequence). V dropped 0 bases and J dropped 3; count of bases not matched to a gene: 9. The CDR3 region is CAWSVVMGAGGTDTQYF. CDR3 coding DNA: TGTGCCTGGAGTGTTGTGATGGGAGCGGGAGGGACAGATACGCAGTATTTT.

The CDR3 region is CASSLGARTGGDYGYTF. The DNA of the CDR3 is TGTGCCAGCAGCTTAGGAGCCCGGACGGGGGGGGACTATGGCTACACCTTC. The genes are TRBV7-9 and TRBJ1-2, with D tentatively TRBD1 (5 bases). The CDR3 is 17 residues long. The germline V gene encodes CDR1 SEHNR and CDR2 FQNEAQ (reference sequence). V shed 1 base and J shed 3 bases, with 18 bases lying between them.

The chain is built from TRBV6-6 and TRBJ2-3, with D unresolved. The germline V gene has CDR1 MNHNY and CDR2 SVGAGI (reference sequence). This CDR3 is built from 14 residues. Trimming stripped 6 bases from V and 0 bases from J, with 10 bases between. The CDR3 DNA sequence: TGTGCCAGCAGAGTGACACTCAGCACAGATACGCAGTATTTT. Encoded protein: CASRVTLSTDTQYF.

The chain uses TRBV28 and TRBJ2-7; 8 positions match TRBD2. J lost 4 bases, V lost 6 bases, and 14 bases had no gene match. This CDR3 contains 16 residues. CDR1 and CDR2 from the germline V gene are MDHEN and SYDVKM. CDR3 DNA sequence: TGTGCCAGCAGACCCCTAGCGGGTTCACTCGGTTACGAGCAGTACTTC. This sequence encodes CASRPLAGSLGYEQYF.

This chain connects TRBV5-1 to TRBJ1-4; D gene uncertain. Trimming pared 5 bases from V and 5 bases from J, leaving 10 bases between. From germline, CDR1 is SGHRS and CDR2 YFSETQ. The CDR3 consists of 13 residues. The CDR3 nucleotides are TGCGCCAGCAGTACCAGAACGAATGAAAAACTGTTTTTT. Translated: CASSTRTNEKLFF.

This chain uses TRBV7-6 with TRBJ2-2; D is undetermined. This CDR3 spans 12 amino acids. The V gene's germline CDR1 is SGHVS and CDR2 FNYEAQ. Trimming removed 5 bases at V and 7 bases at J, with 8 bases between. The CDR3 loop is CASSPFDGELFF. The DNA for the CDR3 is TGTGCCAGCAGCCCTTTCGACGGGGAGCTGTTTTTT.